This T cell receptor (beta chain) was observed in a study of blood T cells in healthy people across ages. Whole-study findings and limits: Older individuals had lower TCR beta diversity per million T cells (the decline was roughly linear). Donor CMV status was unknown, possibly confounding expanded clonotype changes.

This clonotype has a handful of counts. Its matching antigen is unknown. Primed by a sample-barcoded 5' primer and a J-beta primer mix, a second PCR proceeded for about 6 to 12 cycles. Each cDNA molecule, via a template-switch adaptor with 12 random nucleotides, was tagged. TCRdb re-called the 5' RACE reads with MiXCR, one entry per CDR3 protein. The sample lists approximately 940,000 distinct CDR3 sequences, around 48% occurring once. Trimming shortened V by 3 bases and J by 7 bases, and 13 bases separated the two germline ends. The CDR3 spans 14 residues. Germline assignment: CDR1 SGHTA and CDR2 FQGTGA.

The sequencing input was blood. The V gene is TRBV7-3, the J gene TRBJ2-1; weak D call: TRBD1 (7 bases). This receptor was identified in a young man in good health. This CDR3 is CASSFQGGQNEQFF. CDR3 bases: TGTGCCAGCAGCTTTCAGGGGGGCCAGAATGAGCAGTTCTTC.